The 5 T cell receptor beta chains given below trace back to one sample, sequenced in a study of T cells in tuberculosis. Generated by immunoSEQ multiplex PCR, the TCRdb table keeps only in-frame clones and is missing some. Of around 41,000 clones in the sample, roughly 94% are singletons; the top ten hold 1.9%. The source material was PBMCs. Receptor source: a donor aged 5 to 30 with latent tuberculosis or without tuberculosis infection. Some clones in this sample may be carry-over from other donors' samples.

The J gene is TRBJ2-3, the V gene TRBV5-6, with 9 bases fitting TRBD2. V lost 0 bases, J lost 1 base, and 3 bases stayed unmatched. Germline CDR1 is SGHDT and CDR2 is YYEEEE. This CDR3 has 16 amino acids. The CDR3 nucleotides read TGTGCCAGCAGCTTGGGAGCGGGGGGAGGCACAGATACGCAGTATTTT. It translates to CASSLGAGGGTDTQYF.

This sequence joins TRBV4-3 and TRBJ1-5; D perhaps matches TRBD1 (6 bases). The CDR3 consists of 17 residues. V was cut by 0 bases and J by 6 bases, with 18 bases left in between. Germline V gene data show CDR1 as LGHNA and CDR2 as YSLEER. The CDR3 region is CASSQDLGQGNTQPQHF. CDR3 DNA: TGCGCCAGCAGCCAAGATCTTGGGCAGGGGAATACTCAGCCCCAGCATTTT.

The chain combines TRBV5-8 with TRBJ1-2, with 7 bases that match TRBD1. There are 16 residues in the CDR3. Germline V lookup: CDR1 SGHTS, CDR2 YDEGEE. Losses at the gene ends were 1 base for V and 1 base for J; bases not matched to a gene: 7. Here the CDR3 reads CASSLRGTDSNYGYTF. The CDR3 region has the DNA TGTGCCAGCAGCTTGAGGGGGACAGACAGTAACTATGGCTACACCTTC.

This chain uses TRBV13 with TRBJ2-1; D gene unclear. This CDR3 region has 18 residues. V was shortened by 0 bases and J by 0 bases, with 15 bases between the two germline ends. In germline, CDR1 is PRHDT, CDR2 FYEKMQ (reference sequence). CDR3 loop: CASSLGLRQVSSYNEQFF. For the CDR3, the DNA is TGTGCCAGCAGCTTAGGCTTGAGACAAGTAAGCTCCTACAATGAGCAGTTCTTC.

The chain couples TRBV6-1 to TRBJ1-2; D may be TRBD1 (5 bases). Trimming stripped 2 bases from V and 0 bases from J, with 10 bases between. Germline CDR1 MNHNS, CDR2 SASEGT. The CDR3 spans 15 residues. The CDR3 region has the DNA TGTGCCAGCAGTGAAAAAGCAGGGACTAACTATGGCTACACCTTC. Translating gives CASSEKAGTNYGYTF.